The 32 T cell receptor beta chains below all came from one sample that was sequenced in a study of blood T cell repertoires in COVID-19. Sequencing used immunoSEQ multiplex PCR; TCRdb keeps in-frame clones, though not all of them. This sample has 300,000 to 350,000 clones, with around 85% found just once. Specimen: PBMCs or T cells enriched from blood (not recorded which). These receptors all come from a young man who had recovered from COVID-19.

In DNA form, the CDR3 reads TGTGCCATCAGTGAGTCTCGGTACGGAGCTAACTATGGCTACACCTTC. It yields the protein CAISESRYGANYGYTF. The rearrangement links TRBV10-3 to TRBJ1-2; D is undetermined. Trimming took off 0 bases at V and 0 bases at J, with 11 bases between the two ends. The CDR3 covers 16 residues. Germline-derived CDR1 and CDR2 are ENHRY and SYGVKD.

The rearrangement links TRBV5-1 to TRBJ2-7, with D maybe TRBD1 (5 bases). The CDR3 spans 11 residues. V was trimmed by 3 bases and J by 6 bases, leaving 7 bases between them. Germline V gene data show CDR1 as SGHRS and CDR2 as YFSETQ. The CDR3 DNA reads TGCGCCAGCAGCTCTAGGGGCGAGCAGTACTTC. Its translation is CASSSRGEQYF.

The chain has TRBV30 and TRBJ2-5, with 10 nucleotides matching TRBD1. The ends lost 3 bases at V and 4 bases at J; junction bases unmatched: 8. The CDR3 is 15 residues long. Germline V lookup: CDR1 GTSNPN, CDR2 SVGIG (reference sequence). CDR3 in amino acids: CAWSFFRTGGETQYF. Written as DNA, the CDR3 is TGTGCCTGGAGCTTCTTCAGGACAGGGGGAGAGACCCAGTACTTC.

V usage is TRBV6-2 or TRBV6-3 and J usage is TRBJ1-5; D perhaps matches TRBD1 (6 bases). Germline values: CDR1 MNHEY, CDR2 SVGEGT. The V end was cut by 5 bases, the J end by 4 bases, with 15 bases between. The CDR3 runs to 15 residues. CDR3 amino acids: CASSPLGTRNQPQHF. The CDR3 DNA reads as TGTGCCAGCAGTCCCCTGGGGACAAGAAATCAGCCCCAGCATTTT.

The chain recombines TRBV4-1 with TRBJ2-3; 11 bases map to TRBD2. This CDR3 comprises 17 residues. Looked up from germline, CDR1 is MGHRA and CDR2 is YSYEKL. Trimming took 7 bases from V and 0 from J; bases not matched to a gene: 9. CDR3 in amino acids: CASTLAGGPTSTDTQYF. The CDR3 nucleotides read TGCGCCAGCACCCTAGCGGGGGGCCCAACTAGCACAGATACGCAGTATTTT.

The sample holds many counts of this clone. The chain has TRBV6-4 and TRBJ2-3, with 12 bases fitting TRBD2. The CDR3 consists of 15 residues. Per germline, CDR1 MRHNA and CDR2 SNTAGT. With V trimmed by 6 bases and J by 11 bases, 12 bases remained unmatched. The CDR3 spells CASSLTSGGPEVQYF. The DNA for the CDR3 is TGTGCCAGCAGCCTGACTAGCGGGGGCCCGGAGGTGCAGTATTTT.

V is TRBV9 and J is TRBJ1-4, with D perhaps matching TRBD1 (6 bases). This CDR3 comprises 14 residues. Germline V gene lookup returns CDR1 SGDLS and CDR2 YYNGEE. The V end was cut by 2 bases, the J end by 3 bases, with 8 bases between. In nucleotides, the CDR3 is TGTGCCAGCAGCGTCGGGACACCTAATGAAAAACTGTTTTTT. Translated, it gives CASSVGTPNEKLFF.

The chain uses TRBV10-3 and TRBJ1-6; 7 positions agree with TRBD1. Germline lookup yields CDR1 ENHRY and CDR2 SYGVKD. The CDR3 is 14 amino acids. Losses at the gene ends were 7 bases for V and 4 bases for J; bases not matched to a gene: 4. In DNA, the CDR3 is TGTGCCATCAATGGCAGGGGGTATAATTCACCCCTCCACTTT. Residues: CAINGRGYNSPLHF.

The rearrangement links TRBV6-1 to TRBJ1-3; D not certain. Trimming shortened V by 2 bases and J by 8 bases, and 10 bases separated the two germline ends. The CDR3 consists of 13 residues. Germline V lookup: CDR1 MNHNS, CDR2 SASEGT. As DNA, the CDR3 is TGTGCCAGCAGTGAAAGCCAACGGGACACCATATATTTT. This sequence encodes CASSESQRDTIYF.

The chain links TRBV5-6 to TRBJ2-5; a possible D gene is TRBD1 (6 bases). The CDR3 loop spans 13 amino acids. Per germline, CDR1 SGHDT and CDR2 YYEEEE. The ends were cut back, 2 bases at V and 4 bases at J, with 9 bases in the middle. The DNA of the CDR3 is TGTGCCAGCAGCTTTGGGGGCAGAGAGACCCAGTACTTC. This translates into CASSFGGRETQYF.

The chain combines TRBV4-1 with TRBJ2-1; weak D call: TRBD2 (5 bases). Trimming removed 1 base from V and 5 bases from J, with 9 bases in between. The CDR3 totals 14 residues. Germline CDR1 reads MGHRA; CDR2 reads YSYEKL. DNA of the CDR3: TGCGCCAGCAGCCAAGGGACTGCAAACAATGAGCAGTTCTTC. This translates into CASSQGTANNEQFF.

The chain is built from TRBV5-6 and TRBJ1-2, with 7 bases that match TRBD1. CDR1 is SGHDT, CDR2 YYEEEE, per germline. CDR3 length equals 15 residues. V shed 0 bases, J shed 7 bases, and the junction held 9 bases outside the gene matches. The CDR3 spells CASSLAGQESPGYTF. CDR3 nucleotides: TGTGCCAGCAGCTTGGCCGGACAGGAGAGCCCTGGCTACACCTTC.

CDR3 in DNA: TGCGCCAGCACCCTACAGGAGAACACTGAAGCTTTCTTT. The encoded protein is CASTLQENTEAFF. The genes are TRBV5-1 and TRBJ1-1; D possibly corresponds to TRBD1 (5 bases). The CDR3 contains 13 residues. Germline V gene lookup returns CDR1 SGHRS and CDR2 YFSETQ. Trimming removed 6 bases from V and 1 base from J, with 10 bases in between.

This clone was seen once. This rearrangement joins TRBV6-1 to TRBJ1-5, with 10 nucleotides matching TRBD1. The germline V gene has CDR1 MNHNS and CDR2 SASEGT. This CDR3 contains 20 residues. The junction had 16 bases not matched to a gene; V was cut back by 4 bases and J by 1 base. Here the CDR3 reads CASSGDMTGGARLSNQPQHF. In DNA form, the CDR3 reads TGTGCCAGCAGTGGGGATATGACAGGGGGCGCAAGACTGAGCAATCAGCCCCAGCATTTT.

This clone was seen only once. The V and J genes are TRBV19 and TRBJ1-2; 7 bases agree with TRBD1. Germline lookup yields CDR1 LNHDA and CDR2 SQIVND (reference sequence). This CDR3 is built from 14 residues. The V gene end was trimmed by 3 bases and the J gene end by 2 bases; junction bases not matched to a gene: 3. Here the CDR3 reads CASSMGTANYGYTF. As DNA, the CDR3 is TGTGCCAGTAGTATGGGGACAGCCAACTATGGCTACACCTTC.

The DNA for the CDR3 is TGCGCCAGCAGCTTTAACAGGGGTCAGACCCAGTACTTC. Translation: CASSFNRGQTQYF. The chain recombines TRBV5-1 with TRBJ2-5; 7 bases map to TRBD1. Looked up from germline, CDR1 is SGHRS and CDR2 is YFSETQ. There are 13 residues in the CDR3. With V trimmed by 2 bases and J by 6 bases, 4 bases remained unmatched. The whole variable domain, filled in from reference TRBV5-1 and TRBJ2-5, reads KAGVTQTPRYLIKTRGQQVTLSCSPISGHRSVSWYQQTPGQGLQFLFEYFSETQRNKGNFPGRFSGRQFSNSRSEMNVSTLELGDSALYLCASSFNRGQTQYFGPGTRLLVL.

The V call is TRBV5-4, the J call TRBJ2-3; D gene uncertain. This CDR3 is 15 amino acids long. Trimming cost V 3 bases and J 0 bases, with 11 bases left between them. The germline CDR1 and CDR2 sequences are SGHNT and YYREEE (reference sequence). In DNA, the CDR3 is TGTGCCAGCAGCTCCCAGAGGTTTAGCACAGATACGCAGTATTTT. Protein: CASSSQRFSTDTQYF.

This clone was counted between two and nine times. V and J are TRBV5-1 and TRBJ1-3, with 8 bases that match TRBD1. V was pared by 4 bases and J by 2 bases, with 8 bases of the junction left unmatched. Germline CDR1 reads SGHRS; CDR2 reads YFSETQ. This CDR3 has 16 residues. CDR3 residues: CASSALQGVAGNTIYF. In nucleotides, the CDR3 is TGCGCCAGCAGCGCCTTACAGGGGGTCGCTGGAAACACCATATATTTT.

The chain recombines TRBV6-5 with TRBJ2-5; TRBD2 might be the D (5 bases). The CDR3 consists of 15 residues. CDR1 and CDR2 (germline): MNHEY, SVGAGI. V was shortened by 0 bases and J by 5 bases, with 13 bases between the two germline ends. The CDR3 nucleotides read TGTGCCAGCAGTTACTCGGGCTACAGAGGGGAGACCCAGTACTTC. As protein: CASSYSGYRGETQYF.

The V call is TRBV2, the J call TRBJ1-1; no reliable D call. CDR3 length equals 13 residues. Trimming took 4 bases from V and 7 from J, leaving 13 bases between them. CDR1 is SNHLY, CDR2 FYNNEI, per germline. CDR3 DNA: TGTGCCAGCAGTGTGAGCAGGATAGTTGAAGCTTTCTTT. It codes for CASSVSRIVEAFF.

This sequence joins TRBV19 and TRBJ2-7; D might be TRBD1 (5 bases). Germline CDR1 reads LNHDA; CDR2 reads SQIVND (reference sequence). Trimming cost V 3 bases and J 1 base, with 22 bases left between them. CDR3 length: 18 residues. The chain's CDR3 is CASSIVRVGDSLSYEQYF. CDR3 bases: TGTGCCAGTAGTATTGTCAGGGTGGGTGACTCACTATCCTACGAGCAGTACTTC.

The V and J genes are TRBV6-6 and TRBJ1-5; D not resolved. The germline V gene has CDR1 MNHNY and CDR2 SVGAGI (reference sequence). V was cut by 7 bases and J by 0 bases, with 7 bases left in between. The CDR3 length is 13 residues. CDR3 protein: CASMDYSNQPQHF. The CDR3 nucleotides read TGTGCCAGCATGGACTATAGCAATCAGCCCCAGCATTTT.

This chain links TRBV2 with TRBJ1-2, with D possibly matching TRBD1 (6 bases). Germline V CDR1 and CDR2: SNHLY, FYNNEI. The CDR3 has 13 residues. V lost 2 bases to trimming and J lost 5 bases, with 9 bases between them. The CDR3, as DNA: TGTGCCAGCAGTGAATACGGACAGTATGGCTACACCTTC. Amino acids: CASSEYGQYGYTF.

This sequence joins TRBV5-1 and TRBJ2-7; perhaps TRBD2 as D (6 bases). This CDR3 spans 17 amino acids. Trimming left V 2 bases short and J 0 bases short, with 18 bases between. The germline CDR1 and CDR2 sequences are SGHRS and YFSETQ. CDR3 residues: CASSFTPAGPSSYEQYF. The CDR3 DNA sequence: TGCGCCAGCAGCTTTACGCCGGCGGGGCCGAGCTCCTACGAGCAGTACTTC.

The CDR3 here is CASSLGAGNAGNTIYF. Here the CDR3 DNA reads TGTGCCAGCAGCTTGGGGGCGGGTAACGCTGGAAACACCATATATTTT. V and J are TRBV5-4 and TRBJ1-3; no definite D call. Trimming cost V 0 bases and J 2 bases, with 12 bases left between them. The CDR3 contains 16 residues. The germline CDR1 and CDR2 sequences are SGHNT and YYREEE (reference sequence).

With respect to this clone: An end of the junction differs from the germline gene, which may be a read error. The chain recombines TRBV2 with TRBJ2-2, with 7 bases lining up with TRBD1. The CDR3 extends over 14 amino acids. The V gene's germline CDR1 is SNHLY and CDR2 FYNNEI. The CDR3 sequence: CASRDRVDTGELFF. DNA for the CDR3: TGTGCCAGCCGTGACAGGGTGGACACCGGGGAGCTGTTTTTT.

The chain uses TRBV5-5 and TRBJ1-4; 7 bases fit TRBD1. This CDR3 has 15 residues. Per the germline V gene, CDR1 is SGHKS and CDR2 is YYEKEE (reference sequence). Germline trimming cut 3 bases from V and 4 bases from J; bases unmatched to any gene: 6. The CDR3 is CASSYRGAVNEKLFF. CDR3 bases: TGTGCCAGCAGCTACAGGGGCGCAGTTAATGAAAAACTGTTTTTT.

This chain uses TRBV9 with TRBJ2-7; TRBD2 matches 8 bases. Unmatched junction bases numbered 15, after V lost 4 bases and J lost 3 bases. The CDR3 loop spans 17 amino acids. Germline V gene lookup returns CDR1 SGDLS and CDR2 YYNGEE. The CDR3 here is CASSPSSGGAEFYEQYF. The CDR3 nucleotides are TGTGCCAGCAGCCCGTCGTCGGGGGGGGCTGAATTCTACGAGCAGTACTTC. Looking up the rest from reference TRBV9 and TRBJ2-7 gives the full variable domain: DSGVTQTPKHLITATGQRVTLRCSPRSGDLSVYWYQQSLDQGLQFLIQYYNGEERAKGNILERFSAQQFPDLHSELNLSSLELGDSALYFCASSPSSGGAEFYEQYFGPGTRLTVT.

V is TRBV5-6 and J is TRBJ2-1; D remains ambiguous. Germline CDR1 and CDR2: SGHDT and YYEEEE. The CDR3 runs to 13 residues. V shed 1 base and J shed 5 bases, with 7 bases lying between them. The CDR3 DNA reads as TGTGCCAGCAGCTTGACTGAGAACAATGAGCAGTTCTTC. Amino acid sequence: CASSLTENNEQFF.

This chain connects TRBV7-2 to TRBJ1-1; TRBD1 is a possible D gene (5 bases). Germline V lookup: CDR1 SGHTA, CDR2 FQGNSA. V gave up 5 bases and J gave up 5 bases, with 21 bases separating them. The CDR3 has 16 amino acids. CDR3 loop: CASSPQTVSRGTEAFF. The DNA for the CDR3 is TGTGCCAGCAGCCCCCAGACAGTATCACGGGGGACTGAAGCTTTCTTT.

The V and J genes are TRBV30 and TRBJ1-5, with D perhaps matching TRBD1 (5 bases). The V end was cut by 3 bases, the J end by 4 bases, with 16 bases between. The CDR3 extends over 15 amino acids. Per germline, CDR1 GTSNPN and CDR2 SVGIG (reference sequence). CDR3 sequence (DNA): TGTGCCTGGAGGTCGGGAGGGGTGCAAAATCAGCCCCAGCATTTT. Amino acids: CAWRSGGVQNQPQHF.

This clone was found a few times. This chain joins TRBV5-1 and TRBJ1-2, with D possibly matching TRBD1 (5 bases). CDR1 is SGHRS, CDR2 YFSETQ, per germline. V lost 5 bases to trimming and J lost 6 bases, with 14 bases between them. This CDR3 has 13 residues. The CDR3 region has the DNA TGCGCCAGCAGACCCAGGGTAGTTGATGGCTACACCTTC. This sequence encodes CASRPRVVDGYTF.